This is a list of T cell receptor beta chains from one sample in a study of T cell responses to AZD1222 COVID-19 vaccine. This table comes from immunoSEQ multiplex PCR, and its TCRdb copy is limited to in-frame clones, with some not included. The sample has more than 150,000 clones, more than 90% seen once. The sequencing here drew on peripheral blood, taken 28 days after the second AZD1222 dose. Receptor source: an adult who received the AZD1222 COVID-19 vaccine. Each CDR3 is given with its conserved first and last residue. The D gene is left open where the match is weak. Some rows have no size entry. The others give once, few or many, or a class for an expanded clone.

D	V	size	J	CDR3	DNA
NA	TRBV19	NA	TRBJ2-1	CASSIDRGAYNEQFF	TGTGCCAGTAGTATAGATAGAGGAGCCTACAATGAGCAGTTCTTC
NA	TRBV4-1	NA	TRBJ2-7	CASSQVLGTTLISYEQYF	TGCGCCAGCAGCCAAGTTCTCGGGACAACCTTAATTTCCTACGAGCAGTACTTC
NA	TRBV12-3/TRBV12-4	NA	TRBJ2-5	CASSHFVGKTQYF	TGTGCCAGCAGTCATTTCGTGGGGAAGACCCAGTACTTC
NA	TRBV29-1	NA	TRBJ1-2	CSVETARVASYGYTF	TGCAGCGTTGAAACGGCCCGTGTGGCGTCCTATGGCTACACCTTC
TRBD1	TRBV7-2	NA	TRBJ1-5	CASSWGQGSVQPQHF	TGTGCCAGCAGTTGGGGACAGGGTTCCGTTCAGCCCCAGCATTTT
NA	TRBV2	NA	TRBJ1-2	CASSERGAGSTRYGYTF	TGTGCCAGCAGTGAAAGGGGGGCAGGGTCCACTCGCTATGGCTACACCTTC
NA	TRBV11-3	NA	TRBJ2-1	CASSLNGYNEQFF	TGTGCCAGCAGCTTAAACGGTTACAATGAGCAGTTCTTC
NA	TRBV28	NA	TRBJ2-7	CASSPGATGQYF	TGTGCCAGCAGTCCCGGGGCAACAGGGCAGTACTTC
NA	TRBV7-2	NA	TRBJ2-3	CASSLAGRGLSTDTQYF	TGTGCCAGCAGCTTAGCAGGGCGGGGGCTTAGCACAGATACGCAGTATTTT
TRBD1	TRBV27	NA	TRBJ2-3	CASSLGQGFNTDTQYF	TGTGCCAGCAGTCTAGGACAGGGGTTTAACACAGATACGCAGTATTTT
NA	TRBV19	NA	TRBJ2-7	CASSATLGAYEQYF	TGTGCCAGTAGTGCGACACTCGGGGCGTACGAGCAGTACTTC
NA	TRBV10-2	NA	TRBJ1-3	CASSDPGNTIYF	TGCGCCAGCAGCGATCCGGGAAACACCATATATTTT
NA	TRBV7-2	NA	TRBJ1-2	CASSLVLDLNYGYTF	TGTGCCAGCAGCTTAGTTCTGGACCTTAACTATGGCTACACCTTC
NA	TRBV7-2	few	TRBJ2-5	CASSLAAQRETQYF	TGTGCCAGCAGCTTAGCGGCTCAGAGAGAGACCCAGTACTTC
NA	TRBV19	NA	TRBJ1-3	CASSIRYSGNTIYF	TGTGCCAGTAGTATTCGTTACTCTGGAAACACCATATATTTT
TRBD2	TRBV4-1	NA	TRBJ2-4	CASSQGLAGGIAKNIQYF	TGCGCCAGCAGCCAGGGACTAGCGGGAGGAATAGCCAAAAACATTCAGTACTTC
NA	TRBV28	NA	TRBJ2-1	CASSPYGGSSYNEQFF	TGTGCCAGCAGTCCCTATGGCGGCAGCTCCTACAATGAGCAGTTCTTC
NA	TRBV19	NA	TRBJ1-2	CASSIADYGYTF	TGTGCCAGTAGTATCGCAGACTATGGCTACACCTTC
NA	TRBV5-1	NA	TRBJ2-7	CASSGNRAEDRQYF	TGCGCCAGCAGCGGAAACAGGGCAGAGGACCGGCAGTACTTC
TRBD2	TRBV7-2	once	TRBJ2-3	CASSTYSGTGNTQYF	TGTGCCAGCAGTACTTATAGCGGGACCGGGAATACGCAGTATTTT
TRBD2	TRBV7-3	NA	TRBJ2-3	CASSSAGFGTDTQYF	TGTGCCAGCAGCTCAGCGGGGTTCGGGACAGATACGCAGTATTTT
NA	TRBV4-1	NA	TRBJ1-5	CASSQDRQGPYSNQPQHF	TGCGCCAGCAGCCAAGACCGGCAGGGACCTTATAGCAATCAGCCCCAGCATTTT
TRBD2	TRBV2	once	TRBJ2-2	CAGGTIAGELFF	TGTGCCGGGGGGACTATTGCCGGGGAGCTGTTTTTT
NA	TRBV7-2	NA	TRBJ2-1	CASSRQGSGLRNEQFF	TGTGCCAGCAGCCGTCAAGGTAGCGGTCTTCGGAATGAGCAGTTCTTC
NA	TRBV18	few	TRBJ1-5	CASSGQRENQPQHF	TGTGCCAGCTCAGGACAGAGAGAGAATCAGCCCCAGCATTTT
TRBD1	TRBV5-1	once	TRBJ1-1	CASSLAPEGGRTEAFF	TGCGCCAGCAGCTTGGCCCCGGAAGGGGGCCGGACTGAAGCTTTCTTT
TRBD2	TRBV5-4	NA	TRBJ2-1	CASSHRLTSGGGMRNEQFF	TGTGCCAGCAGCCATCGCTTGACTAGCGGGGGGGGAATGAGGAATGAGCAGTTCTTC
NA	TRBV14	NA	TRBJ2-1	CASSLWLGLSSYNEQFF	TGTGCCAGCAGCCTTTGGCTGGGACTCAGCTCCTACAATGAGCAGTTCTTC
TRBD1	TRBV6-5	NA	TRBJ2-3	CASKTGSGTDTQYF	TGTGCCAGCAAGACAGGGAGCGGAACAGATACGCAGTATTTT
NA	TRBV14	NA	TRBJ2-6	CASSKGGISSGANVLTF	TGTGCCAGCAGTAAAGGGGGTATCAGCTCTGGGGCCAACGTCCTGACTTTC
TRBD1	TRBV6-5	NA	TRBJ2-7	CASSYLVPGGEQYF	TGTGCCAGCAGTTACCTCGTCCCAGGGGGAGAGCAGTACTTC
TRBD1	TRBV11-1	NA	TRBJ2-7	CASSLKWDSYEQYF	TGTGCCAGCAGCTTGAAATGGGACAGCTACGAGCAGTACTTC
TRBD2	TRBV14	NA	TRBJ2-7	CASSLLGSGTYEQYF	TGTGCCAGCAGCCTCTTAGGTAGCGGGACCTACGAGCAGTACTTC